This T cell receptor beta chain was profiled in a study of T cell responses to AZD1222 COVID-19 vaccine. Study-wide results and caveats: Nearly half of spike-specific TCRs reportedly go after variant regions that carry no mutations.

About this clone itself: The antigen remains unidentified.

Produced via immunoSEQ multiplex PCR; TCRdb's table is partial and in-frame only. The sample has more than 95,000 clones; around 87% are singletons. This receptor was obtained from an adult in good health. The specimen comprised peripheral blood, sampled on day 0 of AZD1222 vaccination.

CDR3 sequence reads: CASSLGTSGTSGQQYF. The CDR3 bases are TGCGCCAGCAGCTTGGGAACTAGCGGGACGTCGGGGCAGCAGTACTTC. The V gene is TRBV5-1, the J gene TRBJ2-7; 10 nucleotides line up with TRBD2. The CDR3 covers 16 residues. V was pared by 0 bases and J by 8 bases, with 11 bases of the junction left unmatched. Germline V lookup: CDR1 SGHRS, CDR2 YFSETQ.